This T cell receptor beta chain derives from a study of response to subunit inactivated influenza vaccine listed by TCRdb under 2018. Regarding the study in general: The study used deep quantitative T cell receptor repertoire profiling to track responses to a trivalent subunit inactivated influenza vaccine.

Comments on this clonotype: The antigen this receptor binds is unknown. Nothing much larger sits one base from this clone, and base qualities are not available.

Broader findings and caveats from the paper: The authors suggested that each seasonal influenza vaccination may recruit only a limited number of new T cells.

To prepare the library, RT-PCR was applied. Sequencing used an Illumina HiSeq 2500. The public reads were reanalyzed by TCRdb: fastp trimming at Q25, MiXCR alignment, in-frame beta chains only. Rows with a matching CDR3 protein are joined into one entry that keeps the most common DNA and genes. Present in this sample are roughly 500,000 distinct CDR3 sequences, about 15% of which were seen just once. The ten largest account for less than 4% of the sample. The CDR1 and CDR2 encoded by the germline V gene (reference sequence) are DFQATT and SNEGSKA. Here V drops 7 bases and J drops 5 bases, and the junction holds 4 bases not matched to any gene. The CDR3, from cysteine to phenylalanine, totals 13 residues. Kept here is only the CDR3 DNA, which spans 39 bases and is read in frame from base 1.

The chain links TRBV20-1 with TRBJ1-6, and 8 junction bases match TRBD1. The starting material was CD4+ T cells sorted from PBMCs, obtained less than 30 months after vaccination. The sequence was collected from a man aged 50-75 years who received an inactivated influenza vaccine. Donor details come from another sample of the same person, matched by shared clones. In nucleotide form, the sequence is TGCAGTGGGTCAGGGGGCCATAATTCACCCCTCCACTTT. This codes for CSGSGGHNSPLHF.